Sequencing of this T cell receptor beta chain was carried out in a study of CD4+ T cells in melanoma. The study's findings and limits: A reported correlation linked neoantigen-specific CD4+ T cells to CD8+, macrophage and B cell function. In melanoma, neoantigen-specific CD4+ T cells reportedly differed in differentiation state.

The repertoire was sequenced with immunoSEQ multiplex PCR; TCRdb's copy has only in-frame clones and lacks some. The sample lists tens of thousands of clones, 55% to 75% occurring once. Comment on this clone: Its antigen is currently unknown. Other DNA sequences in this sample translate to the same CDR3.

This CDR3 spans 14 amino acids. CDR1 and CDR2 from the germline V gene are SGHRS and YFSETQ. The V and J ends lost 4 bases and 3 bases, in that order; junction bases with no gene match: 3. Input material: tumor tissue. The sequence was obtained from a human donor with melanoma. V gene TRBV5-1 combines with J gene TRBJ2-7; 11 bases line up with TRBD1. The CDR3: CASSSGTGGYEQYF. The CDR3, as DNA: TGCGCCAGCAGCAGCGGGACAGGGGGCTACGAGCAGTACTTC.